These T cell receptor beta chains were read from a single sample in a study of T cells after somatic rescue of genetic block. Generated by immunoSEQ multiplex PCR, the TCRdb table keeps only in-frame clones and is missing some. This sample has about 13,000 clones, with 73% found just once. The sample was peripheral blood mononuclear cells (PBMCs). These receptors all come from a boy aged 5-17 years. Both conserved end residues are part of each CDR3. A D gene is named only where the DNA matches it firmly. Expanded clones are given a class, and other clones once, few, many or no size at all.

V gene: TRBV28
clone size: once
D gene: .
J gene: TRBJ1-2
CDR3 protein: CASSYPTGNYGYTF
CDR3 DNA: TGTGCCAGCAGTTATCCGACAGGAAACTATGGCTACACCTTC

V gene: TRBV5-6
clone size: .
D gene: .
J gene: TRBJ2-5
CDR3 protein: CASSSGWGETQYF
CDR3 DNA: TGTGCCAGCAGCTCAGGATGGGGGGAGACCCAGTACTTC

V gene: TRBV18
clone size: medium-sized
D gene: .
J gene: TRBJ2-7
CDR3 protein: CASSPVFTSLSYEQYF
CDR3 DNA: TGTGCCAGCTCACCGGTCTTCACTAGCCTCTCCTACGAGCAGTACTTC

V gene: TRBV30
clone size: .
D gene: TRBD1
J gene: TRBJ2-3
CDR3 protein: CAWSGSRQGKTDTQYF
CDR3 DNA: TGTGCCTGGAGTGGGAGTAGACAGGGAAAGACAGATACGCAGTATTTT

V gene: TRBV28
clone size: .
D gene: TRBD2
J gene: TRBJ2-7
CDR3 protein: CASNWGGNEQYF
CDR3 DNA: TGTGCCAGCAATTGGGGGGGTAACGAGCAGTACTTC

V gene: TRBV9
clone size: .
D gene: TRBD2
J gene: TRBJ2-1
CDR3 protein: CASSSTGTSDYNEQFF
CDR3 DNA: TGTGCCAGCAGCTCAACCGGGACTAGCGACTACAATGAGCAGTTCTTC

V gene: TRBV19
clone size: once
D gene: .
J gene: TRBJ1-6
CDR3 protein: CASNRATGNSPLHF
CDR3 DNA: TGTGCCAGTAATAGGGCGACGGGTAATTCACCCCTCCACTTT

V gene: TRBV2
clone size: .
D gene: .
J gene: TRBJ2-5
CDR3 protein: CASRISGFFETQYF
CDR3 DNA: TGTGCCAGCAGAATCTCAGGGTTTTTCGAGACCCAGTACTTC

V gene: TRBV29-1
clone size: .
D gene: TRBD1
J gene: TRBJ1-1
CDR3 protein: CSGKGQGVPAFF
CDR3 DNA: TGCAGCGGAAAGGGACAGGGAGTCCCAGCTTTCTTT

V gene: TRBV11-2
clone size: .
D gene: .
J gene: TRBJ2-6
CDR3 protein: CASSPRSPSGANVLTF
CDR3 DNA: TGTGCCAGCAGCCCCCGAAGCCCATCTGGGGCCAACGTCCTGACTTTC

V gene: TRBV7-9
clone size: .
D gene: .
J gene: TRBJ2-5
CDR3 protein: CASSLNSQETQYF
CDR3 DNA: TGTGCCAGCAGCTTGAACAGCCAAGAGACCCAGTACTTC

V gene: TRBV19
clone size: once
D gene: TRBD1
J gene: TRBJ1-6
CDR3 protein: CASMGTESSYNSPLHF
CDR3 DNA: TGTGCCAGTATGGGGACAGAAAGCTCCTATAATTCACCCCTCCACTTT

V gene: TRBV7-8
clone size: .
D gene: TRBD1
J gene: TRBJ2-7
CDR3 protein: CASSPEGAGTYEQYF
CDR3 DNA: TGTGCCAGCAGCCCAGAGGGGGCAGGAACCTACGAGCAGTACTTC

V gene: TRBV6-6
clone size: .
D gene: .
J gene: TRBJ1-2
CDR3 protein: CASSASWVVKGYTF
CDR3 DNA: TGTGCCAGCAGTGCCTCGTGGGTTGTAAAAGGCTACACCTTC

V gene: TRBV7-8
clone size: .
D gene: TRBD2
J gene: TRBJ2-7
CDR3 protein: CASSLAQLAGYEQYF
CDR3 DNA: TGTGCCAGCAGCTTAGCGCAACTAGCGGGTTACGAGCAGTACTTC

V gene: TRBV7-2
clone size: .
D gene: .
J gene: TRBJ1-1
CDR3 protein: CASSFYLNTEAFF
CDR3 DNA: TGTGCCAGCAGCTTCTACCTGAACACTGAAGCTTTCTTT

V gene: TRBV19
clone size: .
D gene: .
J gene: TRBJ1-1
CDR3 protein: CASSIDAGRGGISTEAFF
CDR3 DNA: TGTGCCAGTAGTATAGATGCGGGAAGGGGCGGAATAAGCACTGAAGCTTTCTTT

V gene: TRBV7-9
clone size: .
D gene: .
J gene: TRBJ1-1
CDR3 protein: CASRGVGLNTEAFF
CDR3 DNA: TGTGCCAGCAGAGGGGTAGGTCTGAACACTGAAGCTTTCTTT

V gene: TRBV15
clone size: .
D gene: .
J gene: TRBJ1-1
CDR3 protein: CATSRDLRTVNTEAFF
CDR3 DNA: TGTGCCACCAGCAGAGATCTTAGGACAGTGAACACTGAAGCTTTCTTT

V gene: TRBV28
clone size: .
D gene: .
J gene: TRBJ2-5
CDR3 protein: CASSLYPTGGTQYF
CDR3 DNA: TGTGCCAGCAGTTTATACCCGACTGGAGGGACCCAGTACTTC

V gene: TRBV6-4
clone size: .
D gene: .
J gene: TRBJ2-7
CDR3 protein: CASIRPSSYEQYF
CDR3 DNA: TGTGCCAGCATACGGCCGAGCTCCTACGAGCAGTACTTC

V gene: TRBV5-1
clone size: few
D gene: TRBD1
J gene: TRBJ1-4
CDR3 protein: CASSLFGTGLNEKLFF
CDR3 DNA: TGCGCCAGCAGCTTATTCGGGACAGGGCTTAATGAAAAACTGTTTTTT

V gene: TRBV10-2
clone size: .
D gene: .
J gene: TRBJ1-2
CDR3 protein: CASFSSLNYGYTF
CDR3 DNA: TGCGCCAGTTTCTCTAGCCTTAACTATGGCTACACCTTC

V gene: TRBV29-1
clone size: .
D gene: .
J gene: TRBJ1-3
CDR3 protein: CSVGTGANSGNTIYF
CDR3 DNA: TGCAGCGTTGGCACGGGGGCCAACTCTGGAAACACCATATATTTT

V gene: TRBV6-5
clone size: .
D gene: .
J gene: TRBJ1-1
CDR3 protein: CASTMGRGVTEAFF
CDR3 DNA: TGTGCCAGCACGATGGGGAGAGGGGTCACTGAAGCTTTCTTT

V gene: TRBV7-9
clone size: .
D gene: .
J gene: TRBJ1-5
CDR3 protein: CASSLRGNQPQHF
CDR3 DNA: TGTGCCAGCAGCTTAAGGGGGAATCAGCCCCAGCATTTT

V gene: TRBV7-9
clone size: .
D gene: TRBD1
J gene: TRBJ1-4
CDR3 protein: CASRSQGAANEKLFF
CDR3 DNA: TGTGCCAGCAGGTCACAGGGGGCAGCTAATGAAAAACTGTTTTTT

V gene: TRBV29-1
clone size: .
D gene: .
J gene: TRBJ2-1
CDR3 protein: CSVMLTRKSSNEQFF
CDR3 DNA: TGCAGCGTCATGCTGACTAGGAAGAGTTCCAATGAGCAGTTCTTC

V gene: TRBV9
clone size: .
D gene: .
J gene: TRBJ1-1
CDR3 protein: CASSVNGVDTEAFF
CDR3 DNA: TGTGCCAGCAGCGTAAACGGGGTTGACACTGAAGCTTTCTTT

V gene: TRBV11-2
clone size: once
D gene: .
J gene: TRBJ2-7
CDR3 protein: CASSLGLKQYF
CDR3 DNA: TGTGCCAGCAGCTTGGGGCTAAAGCAGTACTTC

V gene: TRBV9
clone size: .
D gene: .
J gene: TRBJ2-2
CDR3 protein: CASSVLGNTGELFF
CDR3 DNA: TGTGCCAGCAGCGTACTAGGGAACACCGGGGAGCTGTTTTTT

V gene: TRBV18
clone size: .
D gene: .
J gene: TRBJ2-6
CDR3 protein: CASSPPMDTGANVLTF
CDR3 DNA: TGTGCCAGCTCACCACCGATGGATACTGGGGCCAACGTCCTGACTTTC

V gene: TRBV19
clone size: .
D gene: .
J gene: TRBJ2-1
CDR3 protein: CASSSRKGTPSLRNNEQFF
CDR3 DNA: TGTGCCAGTAGTAGTAGGAAGGGGACCCCTTCGTTGAGGAACAATGAGCAGTTCTTC

V gene: TRBV7-3
clone size: once
D gene: TRBD2
J gene: TRBJ2-5
CDR3 protein: CASSQSGGAGETQYF
CDR3 DNA: TGTGCCAGCAGCCAAAGCGGGGGGGCCGGTGAGACCCAGTACTTC

V gene: TRBV5-1
clone size: .
D gene: .
J gene: TRBJ1-1
CDR3 protein: CASSLAFLGRNTEAFF
CDR3 DNA: TGCGCCAGCAGCTTGGCTTTTTTGGGGCGGAACACTGAAGCTTTCTTT

V gene: TRBV28
clone size: .
D gene: .
J gene: TRBJ1-5
CDR3 protein: CASRTVPNQPQHF
CDR3 DNA: TGTGCCAGCAGAACAGTCCCCAATCAGCCCCAGCATTTT

V gene: TRBV6-1
clone size: .
D gene: .
J gene: TRBJ1-2
CDR3 protein: CASTPKGVGYTF
CDR3 DNA: TGTGCCAGCACCCCAAAGGGGGTTGGCTACACCTTC

V gene: TRBV5-1
clone size: .
D gene: TRBD1
J gene: TRBJ2-5
CDR3 protein: CASSLDRGRETQYF
CDR3 DNA: TGCGCCAGCAGCTTGGACAGGGGGCGTGAGACCCAGTACTTC

V gene: TRBV18
clone size: .
D gene: .
J gene: TRBJ2-4
CDR3 protein: CASSPLDGRDIQYF
CDR3 DNA: TGTGCCAGCTCACCATTGGACGGGCGGGACATTCAGTACTTC

V gene: TRBV10-3
clone size: .
D gene: TRBD1
J gene: TRBJ1-4
CDR3 protein: CAISDEGQGNEKLFF
CDR3 DNA: TGTGCCATCAGTGATGAAGGACAGGGAAATGAAAAACTGTTTTTT

V gene: TRBV4-1
clone size: .
D gene: .
J gene: TRBJ1-5
CDR3 protein: CASSQVLGQPQHF
CDR3 DNA: TGCGCCAGCAGCCAAGTCCTAGGGCAGCCCCAGCATTTT

V gene: TRBV19
clone size: .
D gene: .
J gene: TRBJ2-7
CDR3 protein: CATSQQLSSYEQYF
CDR3 DNA: TGTGCCACCTCCCAGCAGCTGAGCTCCTACGAGCAGTACTTC

V gene: TRBV2
clone size: .
D gene: .
J gene: TRBJ2-5
CDR3 protein: CASRARGAETQYF
CDR3 DNA: TGTGCCAGCAGAGCCAGGGGGGCAGAGACCCAGTACTTC

V gene: TRBV10-3
clone size: few
D gene: TRBD1
J gene: TRBJ1-3
CDR3 protein: CAITISRDSFSGNTIYF
CDR3 DNA: TGTGCCATCACTATTTCCCGGGACAGTTTCTCTGGAAACACCATATATTTT

V gene: TRBV6-5
clone size: .
D gene: .
J gene: TRBJ1-4
CDR3 protein: CASSREGEKLFF
CDR3 DNA: TGTGCCAGCAGTAGGGAGGGGGAAAAACTGTTTTTT

V gene: TRBV30
clone size: .
D gene: TRBD2
J gene: TRBJ2-1
CDR3 protein: CAVYSGGAKQFF
CDR3 DNA: TGTGCGGTTTATAGCGGGGGGGCAAAGCAGTTCTTC

V gene: TRBV4-1
clone size: .
D gene: TRBD1
J gene: TRBJ1-5
CDR3 protein: CASSPPTQGIQPQHF
CDR3 DNA: TGCGCCAGCAGCCCTCCTACACAGGGGATTCAGCCCCAGCATTTT

V gene: TRBV6-6
clone size: .
D gene: TRBD1
J gene: TRBJ1-1
CDR3 protein: CASSYSHRGRTEAFF
CDR3 DNA: TGTGCCAGCAGTTACTCCCACAGGGGTAGGACTGAAGCTTTCTTT

V gene: TRBV5-1
clone size: .
D gene: TRBD2
J gene: TRBJ2-5
CDR3 protein: CASSQEGLAGGETQYF
CDR3 DNA: TGCGCCAGCAGCCAAGAGGGACTAGCGGGAGGGGAGACCCAGTACTTC

V gene: TRBV5-1
clone size: .
D gene: .
J gene: TRBJ2-1
CDR3 protein: CASRALTGTYNEQFF
CDR3 DNA: TGCGCCAGCAGAGCTCTGACGGGGACCTACAATGAGCAGTTCTTC

V gene: TRBV14
clone size: once
D gene: .
J gene: TRBJ2-3
CDR3 protein: CASSQDLALTDTQYF
CDR3 DNA: TGTGCCAGCAGCCAAGACCTAGCTCTCACAGATACGCAGTATTTT

V gene: TRBV30
clone size: few
D gene: .
J gene: TRBJ1-1
CDR3 protein: CAWSVTLMNTEAFF
CDR3 DNA: TGTGCCTGGAGTGTAACACTTATGAACACTGAAGCTTTCTTT

V gene: TRBV10-3
clone size: .
D gene: .
J gene: TRBJ1-2
CDR3 protein: CAIRTDNYGYTF
CDR3 DNA: TGTGCCATCAGAACGGATAACTATGGCTACACCTTC